This T cell receptor (beta chain) was recorded in a study of blood T cell repertoires in COVID-19. The overall study: Samples representing acute and convalescent COVID-19 were sourced from the United States, Italy and Spain. Sample material is recorded as cDNA or gDNA derived from T cells, B-cell-depleted T cells, or PBMCs.

Allocation to cohorts depended on clinical history reported by the participants. In this sample, this clone turned up once. Original analysis: The authors estimated nucleated cell counts from reference gene primer amplification. Sequencing used immunoSEQ multiplex PCR; TCRdb keeps in-frame clones, though not all of them. V, J and clone size derive from that table, while D and trimming were established from the DNA sequence. The table shows 310,000 or so clones, with 70% to 90% occurring only once. This CDR3 comprises 14 residues. Trimming removed 3 bases at V and 2 bases at J, with 9 bases between. CDR1 is KGHDR and CDR2 is SFDVKD in the germline V gene.

This TCR derives from a woman between 40 and 50 years old who had recovered from COVID-19. The chain joins TRBV24-1 to TRBJ2-5; D might be TRBD2 (5 bases). The sample comprised PBMCs or T cells enriched from blood (not recorded which). The CDR3 coding sequence is TGTGCCACCAGTGATCCAGACTATCAAGAGACCCAGTACTTC. This gives the protein CATSDPDYQETQYF.